Sequencing of this TCR beta chain was carried out in a study of cytomegalovirus exposure and HLA in healthy donors. Study-wide results and caveats: Sequencing depth across donors, presence/absence analyses assumed, was roughly uniform.

PCR involved 60 Vbeta and 13 Jbeta primers. Data came from immunoSEQ multiplex PCR; TCRdb stores just in-frame clones and leaves some out. The profile covers more than 200,000 clones, with around 80% appearing a single time and roughly a sixth taken by the ten largest. This clone was seen more than once but under ten times. Its target is unknown. While unrecorded immune exposures were likely, the donors were nominally healthy when sampled. This TCR derives from a man aged 40-50 years in good health and CMV-seronegative. The sequenced sample consisted of PBMCs.

For the CDR3, the DNA is TGTGCCAGCAGTTACCTAGCGGGAGGGAGGGGCGGGGAGCTGTTTTTT. Its protein is CASSYLAGGRGGELFF. The chain combines TRBV6-6 with TRBJ2-2; 12 positions match TRBD2. In germline, CDR1 is MNHNY, CDR2 SVGAGI (reference sequence). This CDR3 has 16 amino acids. The V gene end was trimmed by 2 bases and the J gene end by 7 bases; junction bases not matched to a gene: 5.